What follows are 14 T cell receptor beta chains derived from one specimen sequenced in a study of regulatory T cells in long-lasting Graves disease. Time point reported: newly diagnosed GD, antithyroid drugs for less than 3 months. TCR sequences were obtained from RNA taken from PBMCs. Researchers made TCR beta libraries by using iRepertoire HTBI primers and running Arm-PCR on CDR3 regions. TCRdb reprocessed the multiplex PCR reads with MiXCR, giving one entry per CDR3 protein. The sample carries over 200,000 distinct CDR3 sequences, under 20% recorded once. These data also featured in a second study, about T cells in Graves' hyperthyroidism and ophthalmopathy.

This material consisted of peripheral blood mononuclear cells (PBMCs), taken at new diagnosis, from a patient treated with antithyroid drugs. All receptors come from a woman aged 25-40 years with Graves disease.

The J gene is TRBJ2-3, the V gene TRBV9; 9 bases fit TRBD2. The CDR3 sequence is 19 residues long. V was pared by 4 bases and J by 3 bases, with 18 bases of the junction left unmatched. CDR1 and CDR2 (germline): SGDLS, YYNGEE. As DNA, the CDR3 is TGTGCCAGCAGCCCAGATGGTGCGGGGGGGCCGGTGGATACAGATACGCAGTATTTT. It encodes CASSPDGAGGPVDTDTQYF.

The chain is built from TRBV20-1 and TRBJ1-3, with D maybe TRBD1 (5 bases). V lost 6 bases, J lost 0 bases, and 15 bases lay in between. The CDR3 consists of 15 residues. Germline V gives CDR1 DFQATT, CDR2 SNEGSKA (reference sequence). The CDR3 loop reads CSAPPGPNSGNTIYF. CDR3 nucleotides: TGCAGTGCCCCGCCGGGACCGAACTCTGGAAACACCATATATTTT.

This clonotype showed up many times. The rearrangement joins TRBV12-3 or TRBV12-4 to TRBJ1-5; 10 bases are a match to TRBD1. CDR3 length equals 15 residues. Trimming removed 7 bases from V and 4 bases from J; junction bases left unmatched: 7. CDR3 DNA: TGTGCCAGCAACCCGGGACAGGGGACGAATCAGCCCCAGCATTTT. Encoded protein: CASNPGQGTNQPQHF.

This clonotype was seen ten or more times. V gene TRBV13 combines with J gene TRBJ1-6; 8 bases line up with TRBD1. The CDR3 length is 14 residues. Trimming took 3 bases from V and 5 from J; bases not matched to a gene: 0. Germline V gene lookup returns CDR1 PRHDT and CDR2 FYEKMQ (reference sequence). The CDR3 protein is CASSLTGDNSPLHF. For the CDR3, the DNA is TGTGCCAGCAGCTTGACAGGGGATAATTCACCCCTCCACTTT.

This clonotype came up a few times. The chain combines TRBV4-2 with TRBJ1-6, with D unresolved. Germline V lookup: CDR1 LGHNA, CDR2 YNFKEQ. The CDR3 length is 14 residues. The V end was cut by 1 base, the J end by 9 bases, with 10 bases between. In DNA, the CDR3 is TGTGCCAGCAGCCAAGGGGGTGGAGCTTCACCCCTCCACTTT. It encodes CASSQGGGASPLHF.

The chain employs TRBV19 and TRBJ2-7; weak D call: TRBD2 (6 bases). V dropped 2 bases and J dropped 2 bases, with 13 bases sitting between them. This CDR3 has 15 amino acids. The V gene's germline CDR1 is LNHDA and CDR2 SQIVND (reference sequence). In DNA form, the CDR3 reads TGTGCCAGTAGTATAAAGTACGGGAGAACCTACGAGCAGTACTTC. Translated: CASSIKYGRTYEQYF.

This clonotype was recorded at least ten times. The CDR3 loop reads CATSSTGAEGETQYF. The CDR3 bases are TGTGCCACCAGCAGCACAGGGGCCGAGGGAGAGACCCAGTACTTC. This chain joins TRBV15 and TRBJ2-5; 7 nucleotides align to TRBD1. The CDR3 is 15 amino acids. Germline CDR1 is LNHNV and CDR2 is YYDKDF (reference sequence). The J segment lost 4 bases and the V segment lost 3 bases, leaving 8 bases of the junction unmatched.

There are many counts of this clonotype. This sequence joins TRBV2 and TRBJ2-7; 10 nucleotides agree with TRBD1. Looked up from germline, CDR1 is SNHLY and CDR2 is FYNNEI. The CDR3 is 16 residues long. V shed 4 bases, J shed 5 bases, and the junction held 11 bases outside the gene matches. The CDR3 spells CASSGFVGQGNHEQYF. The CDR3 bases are TGTGCCAGCAGTGGCTTTGTGGGACAGGGGAACCACGAGCAGTACTTC.

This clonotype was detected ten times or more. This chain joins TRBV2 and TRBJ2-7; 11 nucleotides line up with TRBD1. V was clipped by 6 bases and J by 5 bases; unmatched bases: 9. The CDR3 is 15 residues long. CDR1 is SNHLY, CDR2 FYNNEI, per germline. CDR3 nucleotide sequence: TGTGCCAGCAGCCGACCGGGACAGGGGGGGGACGAGCAGTACTTC. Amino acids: CASSRPGQGGDEQYF.

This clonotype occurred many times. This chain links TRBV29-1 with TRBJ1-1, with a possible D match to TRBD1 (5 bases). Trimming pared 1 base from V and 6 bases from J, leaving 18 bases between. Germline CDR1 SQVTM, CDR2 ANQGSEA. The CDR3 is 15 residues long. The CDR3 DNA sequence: TGCAGCGTTGAAGGGTTAAAATTCCGGGGGTCTGAAGCTTTCTTT. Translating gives CSVEGLKFRGSEAFF.

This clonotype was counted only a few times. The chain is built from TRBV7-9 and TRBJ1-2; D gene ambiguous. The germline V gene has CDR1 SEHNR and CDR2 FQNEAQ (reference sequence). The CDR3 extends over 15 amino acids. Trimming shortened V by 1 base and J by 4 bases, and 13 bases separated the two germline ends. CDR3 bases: TGTGCCAGCAGCTTAGGCCGGGTGGCCTTCTATGGCTACACCTTC. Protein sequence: CASSLGRVAFYGYTF.

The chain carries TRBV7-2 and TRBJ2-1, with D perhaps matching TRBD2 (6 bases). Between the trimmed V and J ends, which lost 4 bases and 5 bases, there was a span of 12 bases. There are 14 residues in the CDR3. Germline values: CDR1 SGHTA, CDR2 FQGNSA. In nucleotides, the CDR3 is TGTGCCAGCAGCTCCCGGGGGTCAAACAATGAGCAGTTCTTC. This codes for CASSSRGSNNEQFF.

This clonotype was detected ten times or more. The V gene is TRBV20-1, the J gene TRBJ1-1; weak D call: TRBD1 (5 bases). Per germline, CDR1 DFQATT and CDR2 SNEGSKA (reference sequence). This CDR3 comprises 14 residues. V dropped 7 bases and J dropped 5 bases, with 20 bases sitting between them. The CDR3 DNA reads TGCAGTGTTACCCGGACACTCGCAGGAACTGAAGCTTTCTTT. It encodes CSVTRTLAGTEAFF.

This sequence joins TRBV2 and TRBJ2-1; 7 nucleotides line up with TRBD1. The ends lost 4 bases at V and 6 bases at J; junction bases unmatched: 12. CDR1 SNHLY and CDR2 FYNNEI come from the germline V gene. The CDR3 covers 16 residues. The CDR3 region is CASSGPRGPGVNEQFF. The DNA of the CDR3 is TGTGCCAGCAGTGGACCGAGGGGGCCCGGGGTCAATGAGCAGTTCTTC.